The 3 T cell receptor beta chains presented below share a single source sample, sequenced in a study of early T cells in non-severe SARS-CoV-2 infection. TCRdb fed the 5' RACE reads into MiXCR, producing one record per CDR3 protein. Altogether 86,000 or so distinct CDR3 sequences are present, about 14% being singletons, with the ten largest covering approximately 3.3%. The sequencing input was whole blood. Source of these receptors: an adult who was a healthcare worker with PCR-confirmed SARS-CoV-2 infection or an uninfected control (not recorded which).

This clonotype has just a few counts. This chain's CDR3 is CASSLSSGTSSTDTQYF. The CDR3 DNA follows: TGTGCCAGCAGTTTATCAAGTGGGACTTCTAGCACAGATACGCAGTATTTT. The genes are TRBV12-3 or TRBV12-4 and TRBJ2-3; the D gene is possibly TRBD2 (6 bases). The V end was cut by 2 bases, the J end by 0 bases, with 15 bases between. The CDR3 contains 17 residues.

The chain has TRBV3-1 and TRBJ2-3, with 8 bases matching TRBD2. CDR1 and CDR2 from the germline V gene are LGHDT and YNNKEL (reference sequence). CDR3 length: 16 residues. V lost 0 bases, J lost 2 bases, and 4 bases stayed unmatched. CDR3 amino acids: CASSQDEAGATDTQYF. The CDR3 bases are TGTGCCAGCAGCCAAGACGAAGCGGGGGCCACAGATACGCAGTATTTT.

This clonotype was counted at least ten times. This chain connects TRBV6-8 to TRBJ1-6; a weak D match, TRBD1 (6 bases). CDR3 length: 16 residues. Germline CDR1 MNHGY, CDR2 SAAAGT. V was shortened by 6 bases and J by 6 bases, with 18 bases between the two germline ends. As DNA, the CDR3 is TGTGCCAGCAGCCACGCTAGGACAGAGGTTAATTCACCCCTCCACTTT. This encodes CASSHARTEVNSPLHF.